This TCR beta chain stems from a study of identical twins. The V gene's germline CDR1 is SGHRS and CDR2 YFSETQ. There are 16 residues in the CDR3. As to this clonotype: The target antigen is unknown. Sequence at one end of the junction differs from germline and may be a read error.

General observations from the study: It was cross-sectional statistical analysis, not following the same donors, that the conclusions relied on.

Using its own MiXCR run on the 5' RACE reads, TCRdb lists one record per CDR3 protein. Altogether around 1.7 million distinct CDR3 sequences are present, under 35% being singletons, with the ten largest covering about 0.3%. The sequence was obtained from a newborn girl in good health. The rearrangement joins TRBV5-1 to TRBJ2-3, with D tentatively TRBD1 or TRBD2 (5 bases each). Sequenced material: cord blood. CDR3 residues: CANSLGLGESTDTQYF. CDR3 in DNA: TGCGCCAACAGCTTGGGGCTGGGAGAGAGCACAGATACGCAGTATTTT. Full variable domain (rest looked up from reference TRBV5-1 and TRBJ2-3): KAGVTQTPRYLIKTRGQQVTLSCSPISGHRSVSWYQQTPGQGLQFLFEYFSETQRNKGNFPGRFSGRQFSNSRSEMNVSTLELGDSALYLCANSLGLGESTDTQYFGPGTRLTVL.